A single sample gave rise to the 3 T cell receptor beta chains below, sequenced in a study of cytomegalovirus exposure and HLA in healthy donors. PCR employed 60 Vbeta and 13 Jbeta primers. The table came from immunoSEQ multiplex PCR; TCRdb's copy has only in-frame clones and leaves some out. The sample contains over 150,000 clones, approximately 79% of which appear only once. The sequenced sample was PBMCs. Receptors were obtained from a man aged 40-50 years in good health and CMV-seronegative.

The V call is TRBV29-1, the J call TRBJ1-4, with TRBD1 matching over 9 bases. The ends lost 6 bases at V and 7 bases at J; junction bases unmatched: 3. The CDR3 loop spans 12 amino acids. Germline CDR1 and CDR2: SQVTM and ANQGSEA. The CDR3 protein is CSVTGGFEKLFF. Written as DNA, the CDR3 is TGCAGCGTCACAGGGGGCTTTGAAAAACTGTTTTTT.

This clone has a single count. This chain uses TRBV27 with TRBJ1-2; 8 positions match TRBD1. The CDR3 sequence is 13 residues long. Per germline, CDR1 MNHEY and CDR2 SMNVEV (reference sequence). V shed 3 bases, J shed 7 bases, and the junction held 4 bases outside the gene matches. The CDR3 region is CASSFHDRGGYTF. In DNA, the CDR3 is TGTGCCAGCAGTTTTCACGACAGGGGTGGCTACACCTTC.

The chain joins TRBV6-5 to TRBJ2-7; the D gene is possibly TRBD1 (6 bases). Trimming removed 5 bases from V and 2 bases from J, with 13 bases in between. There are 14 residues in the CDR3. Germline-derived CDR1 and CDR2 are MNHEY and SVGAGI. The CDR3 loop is CASSHQGTAYEQYF. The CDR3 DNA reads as TGTGCCAGCAGTCACCAGGGGACCGCCTACGAGCAGTACTTC.